The T cell receptor (beta chain) described here comes from a study of cytomegalovirus exposure and HLA in healthy donors. The CDR3 runs 16 residues. V dropped 3 bases and J dropped 0; count of bases not matched to a gene: 6. Germline CDR1 MNHNS, CDR2 SASEGT. The primer mix had 60 Vbeta and 13 Jbeta primers. Only in-frame clones appear in the TCRdb table, and some are missing; sequencing was by immunoSEQ multiplex PCR. Of about 160,000 clones in the sample, about 80% were seen once. Sample: PBMCs. The V call is TRBV6-1, the J call TRBJ2-7; 9 bases map to TRBD1. The sequence was obtained from a man younger than 45 in good health and CMV-seronegative. The CDR3, as DNA: TGTGCCAGCAGTGAGGAGGGGACAGGGCTCTCCTACGAGCAGTACTTC. It yields the protein CASSEEGTGLSYEQYF.